This is a list of T cell receptor beta chains from one sample in a study of blood T cells in healthy people across ages. TCRdb reprocessed the 5' RACE reads with MiXCR, giving one entry per CDR3 protein. The sample has 730,000 or so distinct CDR3 sequences; around two fifths are singletons. Sequencing used blood. These receptors came from a man older than 75 in good health. The CDR3 runs from the conserved cysteine through the conserved F or W. D genes are given only for firm matches. Expanded clones are given a class, and other clones once, few, many or no size at all.

V	J	size	D	CDR3	DNA
TRBV9	TRBJ2-3	.	TRBD2	CASSVGVAGRADTQYF	TGTGCCAGCAGCGTAGGGGTAGCGGGGAGAGCAGATACGCAGTATTTT
TRBV7-2	TRBJ2-5	.	.	CASSLVIEGGETQYF	TGTGCCAGCAGCTTAGTAATAGAAGGGGGGGAGACCCAGTACTTC
TRBV6-2/TRBV6-3	TRBJ2-3	.	TRBD2	CASRTMASGKGDTQYF	TGTGCCAGCAGGACCATGGCTAGCGGGAAGGGAGATACGCAGTATTTT
TRBV4-1	TRBJ1-4	.	.	CASSQGQIDEKLFF	TGCGCCAGCAGCCAAGGACAGATAGATGAAAAACTGTTTTTT
TRBV5-1	TRBJ2-1	.	.	CASSLDTSSNEQFF	TGCGCCAGCAGCTTGGACACTAGCTCCAATGAGCAGTTCTTC
TRBV3-1	TRBJ2-5	.	.	CASSQGVGGAVPRTQYF	TGTGCCAGCAGCCAAGGAGTGGGGGGCGCAGTGCCAAGGACCCAGTACTTC
TRBV6-5	TRBJ2-3	many	.	CASSKGRSTDTQYF	TGTGCCAGCAGTAAAGGACGGTCCACAGATACGCAGTATTTT
TRBV20-1	TRBJ1-2	.	.	CSATGLTNYGYTF	TGCAGTGCTACCGGACTAACCAACTATGGCTACACCTTC
TRBV28	TRBJ2-3	.	.	CASRIAETQYF	TGTGCCAGTCGGATTGCAGAGACGCAGTATTTT
TRBV25-1	TRBJ1-2	.	.	CASSVSLPDYGYTF	TGTGCCAGCAGTGTGAGTCTACCCGACTATGGCTACACCTTC
TRBV27	TRBJ1-2	.	.	CASSASGGYGYTF	TGTGCCAGCAGCGCTAGCGGGGGGTATGGCTACACCTTT